This section outlines one T cell receptor beta chain sequence together with its context. Its antigen is still unknown. PCR was performed using 60 Vbeta and 13 Jbeta primers. Clones were read by immunoSEQ multiplex PCR, and TCRdb kept only the in-frame ones, dropping some. The profile covers about 150,000 clones, with about 80% appearing a single time and 0.55% to 0.8% taken by the ten largest. Deletions cut 3 bases from V and 2 bases from J, with 11 bases between. This CDR3 has 15 residues. CDR1 is LNHDA, CDR2 SQIVND, per germline (reference sequence). This specimen belongs to a study of cytomegalovirus exposure and HLA in healthy donors. About the study: Among the 350 to 400 donors who were genotyped, roughly 76% fell in the genetic ancestry cluster that is associated with self-reported Caucasian donors. Broader study findings: CMV serostatus was the only recorded immune exposure for donors. In a later analysis, TCR beta V- and J-gene trimming was associated with a missense DCLRE1C variant.

The receptor was isolated from a male donor in good health and CMV-seronegative. The sequenced material came from PBMCs. The chain links TRBV19 to TRBJ1-5; TRBD1 might be the D (6 bases). CDR3 DNA: TGTGCCAGTAGTATCGGGGGGGCTGGCAATCAGCCCCAGCATTTT. Protein sequence: CASSIGGAGNQPQHF.